Each of the 25 T cell receptor beta chains below was sequenced from the same sample in a study of blood T cell repertoires in COVID-19. Method: immunoSEQ multiplex PCR; TCRdb's copy keeps in-frame clones and lacks some. The table has tens of thousands of clones, 60% to 85% seen once. Sequencing was performed on peripheral blood. The receptors were sampled from a human donor in a cohort sampled during active COVID-19.

This clone was seen just once. V usage is TRBV19 and J usage is TRBJ2-1, with 10 bases fitting TRBD2. Per germline, CDR1 LNHDA and CDR2 SQIVND (reference sequence). This CDR3 has 16 amino acids. J lost 5 bases, V lost 5 bases, and 9 bases had no gene match. The CDR3 reads CASSWASGSFDNEQFF. The CDR3 DNA reads as TGTGCCAGTAGTTGGGCTAGCGGGAGTTTTGACAATGAGCAGTTCTTC.

There are a few counts of this clone. V is TRBV9 and J is TRBJ2-7; D gene ambiguous. The CDR3 extends over 14 amino acids. Trimming stripped 4 bases from V and 0 bases from J, with 11 bases between. Germline loops: CDR1 SGDLS, CDR2 YYNGEE. The CDR3 loop reads CASSPYISSYEQYF. DNA for the CDR3: TGTGCCAGCAGCCCATACATAAGCTCCTACGAGCAGTACTTC.

The gene calls are TRBV5-1 and TRBJ2-1, with TRBD2 matching 11 bases. This CDR3 comprises 17 residues. Germline V lookup: CDR1 SGHRS, CDR2 YFSETQ. V gave up 4 bases and J gave up 0 bases; unmatched junction bases: 6. The CDR3 loop reads CASSLLAGASSYNEQFF. CDR3 DNA sequence: TGCGCCAGCAGCCTACTAGCGGGAGCAAGCTCCTACAATGAGCAGTTCTTC.

The V and J genes are TRBV7-3 and TRBJ2-2; TRBD2 matches 7 bases. The CDR3 has 14 amino acids. Germline V gene sequence: CDR1 SGHTA, CDR2 FQGTGA. V was clipped by 8 bases and J by 6 bases; unmatched bases: 9. CDR3 nucleotides: TGTGCCAGCGCACTTCAGCGGGAATCCGGGGAGCTGTTTTTT. Translated: CASALQRESGELFF.

This chain joins TRBV10-1 and TRBJ2-3, with D possibly being TRBD1 (5 bases). The V end lost 0 bases, the J end lost 1 base, and 8 bases lay between the germline ends. CDR3 length: 15 amino acids. Germline V CDR1 and CDR2: WNHNN, SYGVQD (reference sequence). Here the CDR3 reads CASSESGPRTDTQYF. The CDR3 nucleotides read TGCGCCAGCAGTGAGTCGGGGCCTCGCACAGATACGCAGTATTTT.

This chain connects TRBV5-1 to TRBJ2-5, with 7 bases matching TRBD1. CDR1 and CDR2 (germline): SGHRS, YFSETQ. The CDR3 is 14 amino acids. The V segment lost 4 bases and the J segment 1 base; nucleotides outside the gene matches: 4. This CDR3 is CASSAGTAQETQYF. DNA of the CDR3: TGCGCCAGCAGCGCCGGGACAGCCCAAGAGACCCAGTACTTC. Full variable domain (missing parts from reference TRBV5-1 and TRBJ2-5): KAGVTQTPRYLIKTRGQQVTLSCSPISGHRSVSWYQQTPGQGLQFLFEYFSETQRNKGNFPGRFSGRQFSNSRSEMNVSTLELGDSALYLCASSAGTAQETQYFGPGTRLLVL.

V gene TRBV9 combines with J gene TRBJ2-7, with 8 bases fitting TRBD2. CDR3 length equals 16 residues. Germline V gives CDR1 SGDLS, CDR2 YYNGEE. Trimming removed 4 bases from V and 6 bases from J; junction bases left unmatched: 15. In nucleotides, the CDR3 is TGTGCCAGCAGCCCCCGGGGGGCGGGGGGTTGGAGCGAGCAGTACTTC. Its translation: CASSPRGAGGWSEQYF.

J is TRBJ1-2 and V is TRBV18, with 7 bases fitting TRBD1. Germline CDR1 KGHSH, CDR2 LQKENI. With 5 bases clipped from V and 0 bases from J, the junction kept 6 bases outside the gene matches. This CDR3 region has 15 residues. This CDR3 reads CASSSAGTANYGYTF. The CDR3 DNA sequence: TGTGCCAGCTCAAGCGCCGGGACAGCTAACTATGGCTACACCTTC.

The chain is built from TRBV13 and TRBJ2-1; D unresolved. Trimming removed 3 bases at V and 10 bases at J, with 22 bases between. The CDR3 totals 16 residues. Looked up from germline, CDR1 is PRHDT and CDR2 is FYEKMQ (reference sequence). Written as DNA, the CDR3 is TGTGCCAGCAGCTTTGACGAGGATTCCCCCCAATGGGAGCAGTTCTTC. Translating it yields CASSFDEDSPQWEQFF.

The V and J genes are TRBV7-9 and TRBJ1-1; a weak D match, TRBD1 (5 bases). The CDR3 runs to 14 residues. CDR1 is SEHNR and CDR2 is FQNEAQ in the germline V gene (reference sequence). The V end lost 0 bases, the J end lost 4 bases, and 9 bases lay between the germline ends. CDR3 loop: CASSLASTGTEAFF. CDR3 nucleotide sequence: TGTGCCAGCAGCTTAGCGAGTACAGGCACTGAAGCTTTCTTT.

The chain links TRBV27 to TRBJ2-2, with 8 bases fitting TRBD2. Germline CDR1 reads MNHEY; CDR2 reads SMNVEV (reference sequence). The CDR3 totals 16 residues. The trim removed 4 bases at V and 7 bases at J, leaving 11 bases unmatched. In nucleotides, the CDR3 is TGTGCCAGCAGTTCCGCTACGGGAGGGGGGCACGGGGAGCTGTTTTTT. Protein: CASSSATGGGHGELFF.

The chain uses TRBV6-5 and TRBJ1-6, with D possibly matching TRBD1 (5 bases). The CDR3 length is 14 residues. The V gene lost 6 bases and the J gene lost 2 bases, with 8 bases spanning the gap. Germline V lookup: CDR1 MNHEY, CDR2 SVGAGI. The CDR3 DNA follows: TGTGCCAGCAGCCGGACAACCTATAATTCACCCCTCCACTTT. It specifies CASSRTTYNSPLHF.

The gene calls are TRBV10-3 and TRBJ1-4; the match to TRBD1 covers 9 bases. After removal of 6 bases from V and 4 bases from J, the junction contained 3 bases not matched to a gene. The CDR3 runs to 14 residues. Per germline, CDR1 ENHRY and CDR2 SYGVKD. The CDR3 protein is CAIRGTGRNEKLFF. CDR3 coding DNA: TGTGCCATCAGGGGGACAGGGCGTAATGAAAAACTGTTTTTT.

The gene calls are TRBV7-2 and TRBJ2-3; TRBD2 is a possible D gene (5 bases). V lost 7 bases, J lost 2 bases, and 10 bases lay in between. Germline assignment: CDR1 SGHTA and CDR2 FQGNSA. The CDR3 contains 13 residues. The CDR3 sequence: CASKGGYTDTQYF. The CDR3, as DNA: TGTGCCAGCAAGGGCGGGTACACAGATACGCAGTATTTT. Together with reference TRBV7-2 and TRBJ2-3, the CDR3 gives the full variable domain: GAGVSQSPSNKVTEKGKDVELRCDPISGHTALYWYRQSLGQGLEFLIYFQGNSAPDKSGLPSDRFSAERTGGSVSTLTIQRTQQEDSAVYLCASKGGYTDTQYFGPGTRLTVL.

This clone was observed at least ten times. The rearrangement uses TRBV30 and TRBJ1-5; D call uncertain. This CDR3 is built from 14 residues. Germline assignment: CDR1 GTSNPN and CDR2 SVGIG (reference sequence). V was trimmed by 2 bases and J by 2 bases, leaving 10 bases between them. CDR3 sequence reads: CAWSRGLGNQPQHF. CDR3 in DNA: TGTGCCTGGAGTCGTGGGCTGGGCAATCAGCCCCAGCATTTT.

The rearrangement joins TRBV6-5 to TRBJ1-3, with a possible D match to TRBD1 (5 bases). Germline assignment: CDR1 MNHEY and CDR2 SVGAGI. Deletions cut 8 bases from V and 1 base from J, with 12 bases between. This CDR3 has 14 amino acids. The CDR3 nucleotides read TGTGCCAGCGGACGGGGGGAATCTGGAAACACCATATATTTT. This codes for CASGRGESGNTIYF.

CDR3 nucleotides: TGTGCCATTCAGGCCAGCGGGAGGGTCGGCGAGCAGTACTTC. Translating it yields CAIQASGRVGEQYF. The chain uses TRBV6-5 and TRBJ2-7; 10 bases align to TRBD2. The junction had 12 bases not matched to a gene; V was cut back by 10 bases and J by 6 bases. This CDR3 has 14 amino acids. Germline-derived CDR1 and CDR2 are MNHEY and SVGAGI.

The chain uses TRBV19 and TRBJ1-5, with D unresolved. The CDR3 contains 18 residues. Germline assignment: CDR1 LNHDA and CDR2 SQIVND (reference sequence). Trimming pared 4 bases from V and 5 bases from J, leaving 24 bases between. The CDR3 DNA reads as TGTGCCAGTAGTACCCCCTTTCCGCTTGGCAGGTCAGATCAGCCCCAGCATTTT. Translation gives CASSTPFPLGRSDQPQHF.

The chain couples TRBV2 to TRBJ2-7; the D gene is possibly TRBD1 (6 bases). Germline V lookup: CDR1 SNHLY, CDR2 FYNNEI. The CDR3 loop spans 14 amino acids. V gave up 8 bases and J gave up 9 bases, with 23 bases separating them. The chain's CDR3 is CASLKGTRDRGQYF. The CDR3 region has the DNA TGTGCCAGCCTCAAGGGGACAAGGGATCGCGGGCAGTACTTC.

In this sample, this clone turned up a few times. The chain employs TRBV7-8 and TRBJ2-1; D gene ambiguous. This CDR3 is built from 12 residues. V lost 5 bases, J lost 8 bases, and 10 bases lay in between. CDR1 SGHVS and CDR2 FQNEAQ come from the germline V gene. The CDR3 DNA reads TGTGCCAGCAGCCCCCCCTGGCATGAGCAGTTCTTC. Protein product: CASSPPWHEQFF.

The chain has TRBV30 and TRBJ2-7, with TRBD2 as a possible D gene (6 bases). CDR1 is GTSNPN and CDR2 is SVGIG in the germline V gene (reference sequence). This CDR3 region has 14 residues. V lost 5 bases to trimming and J lost 6 bases, with 20 bases between them. The DNA for the CDR3 is TGTGCCTGGTCGCCGGGACTTGCGGGGATCGAGCAGTACTTC. Encoded protein: CAWSPGLAGIEQYF.

V and J are TRBV28 and TRBJ2-4, with D maybe TRBD1 (5 bases). Trimming took off 6 bases at V and 9 bases at J, with 15 bases between the two ends. The CDR3 spans 13 residues. Germline assignment: CDR1 MDHEN and CDR2 SYDVKM. The CDR3 here is CASSSPGLGIQYF. In DNA form, the CDR3 reads TGTGCCAGCAGCTCCCCAGGGCTGGGCATTCAGTACTTC.

With respect to this clone: The sample carries other DNA sequences with the same CDR3. The CDR3 is CASSRLGTSGSYEQYF. CDR3 DNA sequence: TGTGCCAGCAGTCGATTAGGGACTAGCGGCTCCTACGAGCAGTACTTC. This chain links TRBV27 with TRBJ2-7; 11 positions agree with TRBD2. Per the germline V gene, CDR1 is MNHEY and CDR2 is SMNVEV (reference sequence). The CDR3 covers 16 residues. With V trimmed by 5 bases and J by 0 bases, 6 bases remained unmatched.

This clone was counted once. The chain uses TRBV19 and TRBJ1-1, with a weak D call TRBD1 (5 bases). There are 16 residues in the CDR3. CDR1 is LNHDA and CDR2 is SQIVND in the germline V gene (reference sequence). V dropped 3 bases and J dropped 0 bases, with 14 bases sitting between them. CDR3 loop: CASSMARARVNTEAFF. The CDR3, as DNA: TGTGCCAGTAGTATGGCCAGGGCCCGAGTGAACACTGAAGCTTTCTTT.

The V call is TRBV27, the J call TRBJ2-1; 7 bases match TRBD1. CDR3 size: 16 residues. The V and J ends lost 4 bases and 0 bases, in that order; junction bases with no gene match: 6. Germline V CDR1 and CDR2: MNHEY, SMNVEV (reference sequence). The CDR3 region is CASSSLQGDSYNEQFF. In DNA form, the CDR3 reads TGTGCCAGCAGTTCTCTGCAGGGGGACTCCTACAATGAGCAGTTCTTC.